This TCR beta chain was observed in a study of blood T cell repertoires in COVID-19. Per the authors' pipeline: Nucleated cell number was recorded as an estimate derived from reference gene primer amplification. The table came from immunoSEQ multiplex PCR; TCRdb's copy has only in-frame clones and leaves some out. V, J and clone size reflect that table, while D and trimming were determined from the DNA. Of some 160,000 clones listed, less than 80% were seen once; the top ten hold around a fifth. Cohort allocation depended upon clinical history that participants reported. Trimming took off 4 bases at V and 5 bases at J, with 19 bases between the two ends. The CDR3 is 15 amino acids. Germline V lookup: CDR1 SGDLS, CDR2 YYNGEE.

The V gene is TRBV9, the J gene TRBJ2-7; tentatively, D is TRBD2 (7 bases). Sequenced material: PBMCs or T cells enriched from blood (not recorded which). This TCR was sampled from a woman aged 70-85 years in a cohort exposed to, infected with or recovered from COVID-19 (not recorded which). The CDR3 reads CASSSLGGHANEQYF. CDR3 bases: TGTGCCAGCAGCTCCCTGGGGGGGCACGCTAACGAGCAGTACTTC.